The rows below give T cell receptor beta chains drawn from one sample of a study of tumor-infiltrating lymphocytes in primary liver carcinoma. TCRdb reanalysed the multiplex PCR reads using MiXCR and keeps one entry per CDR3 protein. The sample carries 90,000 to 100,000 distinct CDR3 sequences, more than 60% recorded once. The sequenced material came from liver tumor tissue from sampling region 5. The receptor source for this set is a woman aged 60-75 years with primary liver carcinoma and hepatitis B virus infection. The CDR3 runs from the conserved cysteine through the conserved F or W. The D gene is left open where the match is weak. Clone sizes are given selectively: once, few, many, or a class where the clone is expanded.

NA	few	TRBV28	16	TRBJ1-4	TGTGCCACGACCGCGGGGGTAGGAGGGACTAATGAAAAACTGTTTTTT	CATTAGVGGTNEKLFF
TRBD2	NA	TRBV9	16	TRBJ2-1	TGTGCCAGCAGCGTAGCTAGCGGACTTTTTTACAATGAGCAGTTCTTC	CASSVASGLFYNEQFF
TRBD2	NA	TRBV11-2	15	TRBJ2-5	TGTGCCAGCAGCTTAGCTGGACTAGGCCAAGAGGCCCAGTACTTC	CASSLAGLGQEAQYF
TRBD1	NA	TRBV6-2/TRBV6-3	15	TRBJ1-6	TGTGCCAGCAGGGACCGGGACAGCGTCTATTCACCCCTCCACTTT	CASRDRDSVYSPLHF
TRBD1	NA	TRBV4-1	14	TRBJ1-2	TGCTCCAGCTGCCAAGCAGGGGGATCCTATGGCTACACCTTC	CSSCQAGGSYGYTF
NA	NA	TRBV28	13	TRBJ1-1	TGTGCCAGCAGTTGGGGGATGAACACTGAAGCTTTCTTT	CASSWGMNTEAFF
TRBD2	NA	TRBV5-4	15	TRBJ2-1	TGTGCCAGCATCTTGGTGGCGGGAGATCACAATGAGGAGTTCTTC	CASILVAGDHNEEFF
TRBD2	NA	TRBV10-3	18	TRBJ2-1	TGTGCCATTAGCGGGACTAGCGGGAGGGCCGGTTCCTACAATGAGCAGCTCTTC	CAISGTSGRAGSYNEQLF
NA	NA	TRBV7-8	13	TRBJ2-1	TGTGCCAGCAGCTTGGGGCGTAACAATGAGCGGTTCTTC	CASSLGRNNERFF
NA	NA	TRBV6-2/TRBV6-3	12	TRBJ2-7	TGTGCCAGCAGTCCGTGGGGGCGTGAGCAGTACTTC	CASSPWGREQYF
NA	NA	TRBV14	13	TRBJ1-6	TGCGCCAGCAGCCAAGATCAATCGTATGCCCTCCACTTT	CASSQDQSYALHF
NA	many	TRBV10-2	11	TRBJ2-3	TGCGCCAGCGGTCTAGCAGATACGCAGTATTTT	CASGLADTQYF
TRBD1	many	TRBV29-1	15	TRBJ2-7	TGCAGCCTCCGACGGACAGGGGCTTCTGGCTACGAGCAGTACTTC	CSLRRTGASGYEQYF
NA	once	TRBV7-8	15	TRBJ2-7	TGTGCCAGCAGCCCGACTTGCGGGGTCTCCAACGAGCAGTACTTC	CASSPTCGVSNEQYF
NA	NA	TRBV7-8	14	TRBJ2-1	TGTGTCAGCAGCTACCACCAGGGCGCGGATGAGCAGTTCTTC	CVSSYHQGADEQFF
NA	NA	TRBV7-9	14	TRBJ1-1	TGTGCCAGCTGCTTAAGTTCGGGGACCGCTGAAGCTTTCTTT	CASCLSSGTAEAFF
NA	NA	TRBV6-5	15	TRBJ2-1	TGTGCCAGCAATTACAGGGCGCGCTACTACAATGAGCAGTTCTTC	CASNYRARYYNEQFF
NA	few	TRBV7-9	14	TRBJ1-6	TGTGCGGGGGCAGGCCCATTTGATAATTCACCCCTCCACTTT	CAGAGPFDNSPLHF
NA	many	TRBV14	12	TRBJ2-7	TGTGCCAGCAGCCAAGCGAGCGGACTAAAAAACTTC	CASSQASGLKNF
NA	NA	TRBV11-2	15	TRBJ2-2	TGTGTCAGCAGCCCTCCACAAGGACCGGCCGGGGAGCTGTTTTTT	CVSSPPQGPAGELFF
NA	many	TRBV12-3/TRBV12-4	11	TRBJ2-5	TGTGCCAGCAGCTCAAAAGAGACCCAGTACTTC	CASSSKETQYF
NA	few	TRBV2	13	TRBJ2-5	TGTGCCAGCAGGGCAGGCTACCAAGAGACCCAGTACTTC	CASRAGYQETQYF
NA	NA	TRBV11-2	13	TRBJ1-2	TGTGCCAGCAGCTTCGGACCGGCGGAAGGCTACACCTTC	CASSFGPAEGYTF
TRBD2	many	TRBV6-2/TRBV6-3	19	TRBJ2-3	TGTGCCAGCAGAAATCCTAGCGGTTGGCTTTGGTCTAGCACAGATACGCAGTATTTT	CASRNPSGWLWSSTDTQYF
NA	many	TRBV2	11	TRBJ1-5	TGTGCCAGCAGTCAGGAGGGTAATCGGCATTTT	CASSQEGNRHF
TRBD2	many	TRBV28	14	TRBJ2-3	TGTGCCAGCTCCCTAGCGGGGGGCACAGATACGCAGTATTTT	CASSLAGGTDTQYF
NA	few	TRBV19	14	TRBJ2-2	TGTGCCAGTCAACCCCAGGGTAACACCGGGGAGCTGTTTTTT	CASQPQGNTGELFF
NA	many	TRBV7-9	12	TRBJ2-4	TGTGCCAGCAGTTTCTCAGAAAACATTCAGTACTTC	CASSFSENIQYF
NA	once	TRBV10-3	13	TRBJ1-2	TGTACCATCGGTGAGAAGGCCTCTACCCCTTCCACCTTC	CTIGEKASTPSTF
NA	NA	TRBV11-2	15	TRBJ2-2	TGTGCCAGCAGCACGCTACGGTCGGGCATCGGGGAGCTGCTTTTT	CASSTLRSGIGELLF
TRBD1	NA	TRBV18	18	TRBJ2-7	TGCGCCAGCTCACCTCGTCGCGGGTTACGACAGGGGGCGGAGGAGCAGTACTTC	CASSPRRGLRQGAEEQYF
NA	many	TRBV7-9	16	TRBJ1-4	TGTGCCAGCAGCTTAGTTGGGCATGCAACTAATGAAAAACTGTTTTTT	CASSLVGHATNEKLFF
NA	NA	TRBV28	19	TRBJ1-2	TGTGCCAGCAGTTTATGGTGGGGAGGCAGCTCAGGGATTAACTATGGCTACACCTTC	CASSLWWGGSSGINYGYTF
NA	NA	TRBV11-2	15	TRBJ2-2	TGTGCCAGCAATCCATGGGCTGCGAACACCGGGGAGCTGTTATTT	CASNPWAANTGELLF
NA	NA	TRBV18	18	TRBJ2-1	TGTGCCATCTCACCCCGTACTAGCCCTGGGCCCGTCTACAATGAGCAGTTCTTC	CAISPRTSPGPVYNEQFF
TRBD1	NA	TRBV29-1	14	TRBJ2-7	TGCAGCGCCAGAAGGGACAGGGAGAGCTACGAGCACTACTTC	CSARRDRESYEHYF
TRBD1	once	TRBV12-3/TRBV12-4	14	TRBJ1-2	TGTGCCAGCAGTCCTCCCCGGACAGGGCTCGTCAACACCTTC	CASSPPRTGLVNTF
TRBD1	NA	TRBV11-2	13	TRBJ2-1	TGTGCAAACAGCTCGACTACAGGGGAAGAGCAGTTCTTC	CANSSTTGEEQFF
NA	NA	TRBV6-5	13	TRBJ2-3	TGTGCCATCCCACCTGAGGAGAATCAGCCTCAGTATTTT	CAIPPEENQPQYF
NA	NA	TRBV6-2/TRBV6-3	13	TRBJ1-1	TGTGTTAGCAGTTTTGGTGTAAACACTGAAGCTTTCTTT	CVSSFGVNTEAFF
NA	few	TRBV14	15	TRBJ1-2	TGTGCCAGCAGCCAGGATCCAGACTTGAACTATGGCTACGCCTTC	CASSQDPDLNYGYAF
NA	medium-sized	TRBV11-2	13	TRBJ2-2	TGTGCCAGCAGCCGAGAGAGGGCCGGGGAGCTGTTTTTT	CASSRERAGELFF
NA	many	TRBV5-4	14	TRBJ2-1	TGTGCCAGCAGCGGGAGTAGCTCCTACAATGAGCAGTTCTTC	CASSGSSSYNEQFF
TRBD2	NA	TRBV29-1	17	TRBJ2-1	TGCAGCGTTGAAGATCGTCTGAGACTAGCCGGGAGCGATGAGCGATTCTTC	CSVEDRLRLAGSDERFF
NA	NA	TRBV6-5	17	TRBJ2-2	TGTGCCAGCAGTTACGAGGGGCGGCATGTGGACACCGGGGAGCTGTTTTTT	CASSYEGRHVDTGELFF
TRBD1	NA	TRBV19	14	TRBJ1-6	TGTGCCAGTAGCCGGACAGGTTATAATTCACCCCTCCACTTT	CASSRTGYNSPLHF
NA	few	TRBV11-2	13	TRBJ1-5	TGTGCCAGCAGTCGAGAGGGGCGTCAGCCCCAGCATTTT	CASSREGRQPQHF